This entry features one TCR beta chain sequence. Its antigen is unknown. The sample comes from a study of cytomegalovirus exposure and HLA in healthy donors. Both 60 Vbeta primers and 13 Jbeta primers went into the PCR. Here immunoSEQ multiplex PCR was the method, and the copy in TCRdb shows in-frame clones only, minus some. The sample has about 120,000 clones, over 65% seen once; the top ten hold less than 3.5%. Study findings and constraints: HLA allele associations emerged for 16,951 TCR beta sequences in a later analysis, at 0.05 false discovery rate.

Sequencing used PBMCs. This TCR was sampled from a female donor in good health and CMV-seronegative.

The CDR3 bases are TGTGCCAGCAGCTCAACAGGGAGCGGGGGAAACACTGAAGCTTTCTTT. Translation gives CASSSTGSGGNTEAFF. The V call is TRBV7-6, the J call TRBJ1-1; weak D call: TRBD1 (6 bases). V was cut by 4 bases and J by 2 bases, with 17 bases left in between. Germline lookup yields CDR1 SGHVS and CDR2 FNYEAQ. This CDR3 is 16 amino acids long.